These 14 T cell receptor beta chains originate from one sample sequenced in a study of CXCR3-negative and CXCR3-positive naive CD8 T cells (dated 2019 in TCRdb). TCRdb records NextSeq 550 as the sequencer. The Human TCR Profiling Kit (MiLaboratory) was used to make UMI-labeled 5' RACE TRB cDNA libraries. Through TCRdb reprocessing, the reads give one entry per CDR3 protein sequence; DNA is omitted. The sample's clone listing holds approximately 100,000 distinct CDR3 sequences. The ten largest clones add up to more than 0.3% of the sample. These receptors lack a known antigen. The full study reports these points: Compared with CXCR3-negative naive cells, CXCR3-positive naive cells had TRB CDR3s with higher hydrophobicity (lower Kidera factor 4), lower energy, and higher strength and volume indices.

Sequenced: naive CXCR3+ CD8+ T cells from blood. The cell subset or site label here, explained by the study, means: CD45RO-CCR7+CD27+CD95- naive CD8+ T cells expressing CXCR3 (TNR3+). The receptor source for this set is a human donor in good health. Some clones in this sample may be carry-over from other donors' samples.

The chain is built from TRBV7-9 and TRBJ2-7. The CDR3 contains 16 residues. Germline V gene sequence: CDR1 SEHNR, CDR2 FQNEAQ (reference sequence). The CDR3 protein is CASSLMRSGSTYEQYF. The variable domain in full, completed from reference TRBV7-9 and TRBJ2-7, reads DTGVSQNPRHKITKRGQNVTFRCDPISEHNRLYWYRQTLGQGPEFLTYFQNEAQLEKSRLLSDRFSAERPKGSFSTLEIQRTEQGDSAMYLCASSLMRSGSTYEQYFGPGTRLTVT.

V gene TRBV27 combines with J gene TRBJ1-6. CDR3 length equals 12 residues. Germline lookup yields CDR1 MNHEY and CDR2 SMNVEV (reference sequence). Here the CDR3 reads CASSLGNSPLHF.

The chain joins TRBV6-2 or TRBV6-3 to TRBJ2-7. The CDR3 sequence is 12 residues long. Germline CDR1 is MNHEY and CDR2 is SVGEGT. The CDR3 loop reads CASSGYYDEQYF.

The gene calls are TRBV7-9 and TRBJ2-7; TCRdb selects TRBD1, and the lack of DNA leaves this call unchecked. The CDR3 loop spans 14 amino acids. The germline V gene encodes CDR1 SEHNR and CDR2 FQNEAQ (reference sequence). CDR3 residues: CASWVGQGDDEQYF.

The rearrangement joins TRBV14 to TRBJ2-2; TCRdb calls TRBD1, which cannot be checked without DNA. This CDR3 region has 19 residues. Germline-derived CDR1 and CDR2 are SGHDN and FVKESK. CDR3: CASSEGVVGATSNTGELFF.

The genes are TRBV20-1 and TRBJ2-7; TCRdb picks TRBD1, but there is no DNA to check that call. The CDR3 consists of 13 residues. CDR1 is DFQATT and CDR2 is SNEGSKA in the germline V gene (reference sequence). The CDR3: CSADRDSAYEQYF.

Here the CDR3 reads CASSLSLGQETQYF. The chain employs TRBV28 and TRBJ2-5. The germline CDR1 and CDR2 sequences are MDHEN and SYDVKM. CDR3 length equals 14 residues. Full variable domain (missing parts from reference TRBV28 and TRBJ2-5): DVKVTQSSRYLVKRTGEKVFLECVQDMDHENMFWYRQDPGLGLRLIYFSYDVKMKEKGDIPEGYSVSREKKERFSLILESASTNQTSMYLCASSLSLGQETQYFGPGTRLLVL.

The CDR3 sequence is CASSFGTGGSSYNEQFF. V is TRBV5-1 and J is TRBJ2-1; the TCRdb call, TRBD1, lacks DNA for checking. This CDR3 has 17 residues. In germline, CDR1 is SGHRS, CDR2 YFSETQ.

This chain connects TRBV3-1 to TRBJ2-2; TCRdb gives TRBD2 as the D gene, but with no DNA this cannot be confirmed. Germline CDR1 and CDR2: LGHDT and YNNKEL (reference sequence). The CDR3 is 15 amino acids. The CDR3 protein is CASSRLAANTGELFF. Looking up the rest from reference TRBV3-1 and TRBJ2-2 gives the full variable domain: DTAVSQTPKYLVTQMGNDKSIKCEQNLGHDTMYWYKQDSKKFLKIMFSYNNKELIINETVPNRFSPKSPDKAHLNLHINSLELGDSAVYFCASSRLAANTGELFFGEGSRLTVL.

This chain connects TRBV2 to TRBJ2-1; the TRBD1 assignment by TCRdb is unverifiable without DNA. Per germline, CDR1 SNHLY and CDR2 FYNNEI. This CDR3 spans 15 amino acids. The CDR3 loop reads CASSEYGGASNEQFF.

The genes are TRBV6-2 or TRBV6-3 and TRBJ2-7. The CDR3 runs 15 residues. Looked up from germline, CDR1 is MNHEY and CDR2 is SVGEGT. The CDR3 loop reads CASSYSFLKIYEQYF.

This chain joins TRBV7-2 and TRBJ1-6. The CDR3 consists of 16 residues. In germline, CDR1 is SGHTA, CDR2 FQGNSA. CDR3: CASSSADGRYNSPLHF.

CDR3 region: CASSIIAEGGYEQYF. The chain combines TRBV7-9 with TRBJ2-7; TCRdb returns TRBD2, unconfirmable since there is no DNA. There are 15 residues in the CDR3. Germline CDR1 SEHNR, CDR2 FQNEAQ (reference sequence).

The chain combines TRBV12-3 or TRBV12-4 with TRBJ2-7; TCRdb indicates TRBD2, and absent DNA this call remains unverified. This CDR3 spans 15 amino acids. The CDR3 sequence is CASSARTSATYEQYF.